This TCR beta chain was sequenced during a study of Ad26.COV2.S vaccination and SARS-CoV-2 variants. The CDR3 is 16 residues long. Germline lookup yields CDR1 MGHRA and CDR2 YSYEKL. V was cut by 0 bases and J by 4 bases, with 13 bases left in between. Study-wide points: For non-spike TCRs, breadth in vaccine recipients resembled that in placebo recipients. TCR breadth and depth estimates may have understated total T cell responses.

Of note for this clone: Its antigen is currently unknown.

Regarding treatment: roughly 19 received Ad26.COV2.S at low or high dose, single or two shots; roughly five received placebo; per-sample allocation not given. Vaccine and placebo recipients were sampled on day 63 after the first injection. The sample came from a Boston adult aged 18-55 years. Vaccination employed an Ad26 vector expressing the Wuhan-strain SARS-CoV-2 spike. Profiled with immunoSEQ multiplex PCR; TCRdb holds only in-frame clones, not every one. The repertoire holds about 440,000 clones, around 90% seen once, with approximately 4.3% in the top ten. V is TRBV4-1 and J is TRBJ2-1, with D unclear. The sample in question was peripheral blood, obtained in a trial of Ad26.COV2.S vaccine versus placebo. This TCR was sampled from a person aged 18 to 59 who received the Ad26.COV2.S COVID-19 vaccine or a placebo. The CDR3 bases are TGCGCCAGCAGCCAAGATCCCTACAGCCCGTACAATGAGCAGTTCTTC. It encodes CASSQDPYSPYNEQFF.